The next 16 T cell receptor beta chains were all read from a single sample in a study of human T cells and chemical hapten exposure. MiXCR, run by TCRdb on the RACE reads, gives a single entry per CDR3 protein. The sample yields around 99,000 distinct CDR3 sequences, about a tenth seen once. Time point described: patch test 2, 6 weeks after DPC sensitization. Sample treatment: therapeutic diphenylcyclopropenone sensitization with weekly scalp DPC. The sequenced sample was whole blood, obtained in connection with sensitization to the hapten diphenylcyclopropenone (DPC). These TCRs come from a middle-aged woman with alopecia areata. Some clones in this sample may be carry-over from other donors' samples.

This clonotype has at least ten counts. V is TRBV4-1 and J is TRBJ2-3; D uncertain. The length of the CDR3 is 17 residues. The germline V and J ends were trimmed by 0 bases and 0 bases, with 13 bases remaining between them. Germline V lookup: CDR1 MGHRA, CDR2 YSYEKL. The CDR3 DNA reads as TGCGCCAGCAGCCAAGATCGGATCGGTTCTAGCACAGATACGCAGTATTTT. As protein: CASSQDRIGSSTDTQYF.

The V gene is TRBV20-1, the J gene TRBJ2-6, with D possibly being TRBD1 (7 bases). V lost 5 bases and J 3 bases, leaving 20 bases between the germline ends. Germline V gives CDR1 DFQATT, CDR2 SNEGSKA (reference sequence). The length of the CDR3 is 17 residues. The CDR3 here is CSAGLPDRVRGANVLTF. Written as DNA, the CDR3 is TGCAGTGCTGGACTACCCGACAGGGTCCGTGGGGCCAACGTCCTGACTTTC.

This sequence joins TRBV6-5 and TRBJ1-1; D gene unclear. The V gene lost 5 bases and the J gene lost 6 bases, with 7 bases spanning the gap. CDR1 is MNHEY, CDR2 SVGAGI, per germline. This CDR3 spans 11 amino acids. This CDR3 is CASSRGAEAFF. CDR3 nucleotides: TGTGCCAGCAGTCGAGGCGCTGAAGCTTTCTTT.

There are a few counts of this clonotype. The V call is TRBV20-1, the J call TRBJ2-7, with 11 bases aligning to TRBD2. Germline values: CDR1 DFQATT, CDR2 SNEGSKA (reference sequence). Losses at the gene ends were 8 bases for V and 4 bases for J; bases not matched to a gene: 4. This CDR3 is 12 amino acids long. The CDR3 DNA sequence: TGCAGTCTAGCGGGGGGAGGATACGAGCAGTACTTC. Translation gives CSLAGGGYEQYF.

This clonotype was seen a few times. The rearrangement uses TRBV24-1 and TRBJ2-2; D unresolved. Germline V CDR1 and CDR2: KGHDR, SFDVKD. CDR3 length: 16 amino acids. With 0 bases removed from V and 2 bases from J, the gap between germline ends came to 9 bases. DNA of the CDR3: TGTGCCACCAGTGATTTGAACGGTCTCAACACCGGGGAGCTGTTTTTT. Protein product: CATSDLNGLNTGELFF.

In its sample, this clonotype was seen many times. This sequence joins TRBV24-1 and TRBJ1-2; TRBD1 is a possible D gene (5 bases). Germline V lookup: CDR1 KGHDR, CDR2 SFDVKD. This CDR3 spans 12 amino acids. The V gene lost 5 bases and the J gene lost 5 bases, with 8 bases spanning the gap. CDR3 amino acids: CATSGEGYGYTF. The CDR3 DNA reads TGTGCCACCAGTGGGGAGGGGTATGGCTACACCTTC.

This clonotype was seen ten or more times. The genes are TRBV9 and TRBJ2-7; D is possibly TRBD1 or TRBD2 (5 bases each). The germline CDR1 and CDR2 sequences are SGDLS and YYNGEE. CDR3 length: 15 amino acids. V was clipped by 0 bases and J by 3 bases, with 13 bases between them. CDR3 loop: CASSVGGTANYEQYF. Here the CDR3 DNA reads TGTGCCAGCAGCGTAGGAGGGACGGCGAACTACGAGCAGTACTTC.

In this sample, this clonotype turned up many times. This chain joins TRBV7-2 and TRBJ2-7, with D possibly TRBD2 on 5 matching bases. Trimming took off 6 bases at V and 1 base at J, with 10 bases between the two ends. Germline V gene sequence: CDR1 SGHTA, CDR2 FQGNSA. CDR3 length equals 13 residues. The CDR3: CASRDFPSYEQYF. CDR3 bases: TGTGCCAGCAGGGACTTTCCTTCCTACGAGCAGTACTTC. Filled out from reference TRBV7-2 and TRBJ2-7, the complete variable domain reads GAGVSQSPSNKVTEKGKDVELRCDPISGHTALYWYRQSLGQGLEFLIYFQGNSAPDKSGLPSDRFSAERTGGSVSTLTIQRTQQEDSAVYLCASRDFPSYEQYFGPGTRLTVT.

This rearrangement joins TRBV12-3 or TRBV12-4 to TRBJ2-7; D is possibly TRBD1 (5 bases). Trimming took off 8 bases at V and 0 bases at J, with 14 bases between the two ends. This CDR3 spans 14 amino acids. CDR3 amino acids: CASQGAESSYEQYF. CDR3 DNA: TGTGCCAGCCAAGGGGCAGAAAGCTCCTACGAGCAGTACTTC.

A remark on this clonotype: This sequence may be a read error, since a much larger clone differs from it by one base. This sequence joins TRBV7-7 and TRBJ2-3; TRBD1 aligns across 9 bases. Germline loops: CDR1 SSHAT, CDR2 FNYEAQ (reference sequence). The CDR3 is made up of 15 amino acids. This CDR3 is CVSSSGQGNTDTQYF. The CDR3 DNA reads TGTGTCAGCAGCTCGGGACAGGGTAACACAGATACGCAGTATTTT. Drawing the rest from reference TRBV7-7 and TRBJ2-3, the complete variable domain is GAGVSQSPRYKVTKRGQDVTLRCDPISSHATLYWYQQALGQGPEFLTYFNYEAQPDKSGLPSDRFSAERPEGSISTLTIQRTEQRDSAMYRCVSSSGQGNTDTQYFGPGTRLTVL.

This clonotype was observed many times. The V call is TRBV5-1, the J call TRBJ2-7; D not resolved. The V end lost 1 base, the J end lost 1 base, and 6 bases lay between the germline ends. The CDR3 is 13 amino acids. Germline-derived CDR1 and CDR2 are SGHRS and YFSETQ. The CDR3 protein is CASSLRGSYEQYF. The DNA for the CDR3 is TGCGCCAGCAGCTTGAGAGGATCCTACGAGCAGTACTTC. The whole variable domain, remainder taken from reference TRBV5-1 and TRBJ2-7, is KAGVTQTPRYLIKTRGQQVTLSCSPISGHRSVSWYQQTPGQGLQFLFEYFSETQRNKGNFPGRFSGRQFSNSRSEMNVSTLELGDSALYLCASSLRGSYEQYFGPGTRLTVT.

This clonotype showed up just once. The rearrangement joins TRBV5-5 to TRBJ1-4; TRBD1 matches at 8 bases. The germline V gene encodes CDR1 SGHKS and CDR2 YYEKEE (reference sequence). V lost 3 bases, J lost 1 base, and 5 bases stayed unmatched. The CDR3 consists of 16 residues. CDR3 nucleotides: TGTGCCAGCAGCTCTCGGACAGGGAGAACTAATGAAAAACTGTTTTTT. Translating gives CASSSRTGRTNEKLFF.

Ten or more counts support this clonotype. The chain uses TRBV20-1 and TRBJ1-2; D possibly corresponds to TRBD1 (5 bases). The CDR3 has 21 residues. Germline V gene lookup returns CDR1 DFQATT and CDR2 SNEGSKA (reference sequence). V dropped 5 bases and J dropped 4 bases, with 38 bases sitting between them. The chain's CDR3 is CSAAPVAGSLPSSRIGYGYTF. CDR3 coding DNA: TGCAGTGCTGCCCCGGTGGCAGGGAGCTTACCTTCGTCGCGTATTGGCTATGGCTACACCTTC.

Remarks on this clonotype: The junction departs from the called germline gene at one end, perhaps through a read error. The chain links TRBV4-2 to TRBJ2-4; 8 bases map to TRBD1. Germline-derived CDR1 and CDR2 are LGHNA and YNFKEQ. The CDR3 covers 16 residues. CDR3 in DNA: TGTGCCAACAGCACCCAGCAGGACAGGGAAGGAGACATTCAGTACTTC. This codes for CANSTQQDREGDIQYF.

This clonotype was detected many times. The rearrangement uses TRBV6-5 and TRBJ2-3, with D possibly matching TRBD1 (6 bases). This CDR3 is built from 14 residues. Trimming shortened V by 0 bases and J by 6 bases, and 10 bases separated the two germline ends. The germline V gene encodes CDR1 MNHEY and CDR2 SVGAGI. The CDR3 loop is CASSYSRTADTQYF. The CDR3, as DNA: TGTGCCAGCAGTTACTCGAGGACAGCCGATACGCAGTATTTT.

As concerns this clonotype: The junction departs from the called germline gene at one end, perhaps through a read error. The chain couples TRBV7-2 to TRBJ1-5; 8 positions agree with TRBD1. Germline lookup yields CDR1 SGHTA and CDR2 FQGNSA. The CDR3 is made up of 12 amino acids. Here the CDR3 reads CASSLPTGGADF. DNA for the CDR3: TGTGCCAGCAGCCTACCTACAGGGGGGGCGGATTTT.